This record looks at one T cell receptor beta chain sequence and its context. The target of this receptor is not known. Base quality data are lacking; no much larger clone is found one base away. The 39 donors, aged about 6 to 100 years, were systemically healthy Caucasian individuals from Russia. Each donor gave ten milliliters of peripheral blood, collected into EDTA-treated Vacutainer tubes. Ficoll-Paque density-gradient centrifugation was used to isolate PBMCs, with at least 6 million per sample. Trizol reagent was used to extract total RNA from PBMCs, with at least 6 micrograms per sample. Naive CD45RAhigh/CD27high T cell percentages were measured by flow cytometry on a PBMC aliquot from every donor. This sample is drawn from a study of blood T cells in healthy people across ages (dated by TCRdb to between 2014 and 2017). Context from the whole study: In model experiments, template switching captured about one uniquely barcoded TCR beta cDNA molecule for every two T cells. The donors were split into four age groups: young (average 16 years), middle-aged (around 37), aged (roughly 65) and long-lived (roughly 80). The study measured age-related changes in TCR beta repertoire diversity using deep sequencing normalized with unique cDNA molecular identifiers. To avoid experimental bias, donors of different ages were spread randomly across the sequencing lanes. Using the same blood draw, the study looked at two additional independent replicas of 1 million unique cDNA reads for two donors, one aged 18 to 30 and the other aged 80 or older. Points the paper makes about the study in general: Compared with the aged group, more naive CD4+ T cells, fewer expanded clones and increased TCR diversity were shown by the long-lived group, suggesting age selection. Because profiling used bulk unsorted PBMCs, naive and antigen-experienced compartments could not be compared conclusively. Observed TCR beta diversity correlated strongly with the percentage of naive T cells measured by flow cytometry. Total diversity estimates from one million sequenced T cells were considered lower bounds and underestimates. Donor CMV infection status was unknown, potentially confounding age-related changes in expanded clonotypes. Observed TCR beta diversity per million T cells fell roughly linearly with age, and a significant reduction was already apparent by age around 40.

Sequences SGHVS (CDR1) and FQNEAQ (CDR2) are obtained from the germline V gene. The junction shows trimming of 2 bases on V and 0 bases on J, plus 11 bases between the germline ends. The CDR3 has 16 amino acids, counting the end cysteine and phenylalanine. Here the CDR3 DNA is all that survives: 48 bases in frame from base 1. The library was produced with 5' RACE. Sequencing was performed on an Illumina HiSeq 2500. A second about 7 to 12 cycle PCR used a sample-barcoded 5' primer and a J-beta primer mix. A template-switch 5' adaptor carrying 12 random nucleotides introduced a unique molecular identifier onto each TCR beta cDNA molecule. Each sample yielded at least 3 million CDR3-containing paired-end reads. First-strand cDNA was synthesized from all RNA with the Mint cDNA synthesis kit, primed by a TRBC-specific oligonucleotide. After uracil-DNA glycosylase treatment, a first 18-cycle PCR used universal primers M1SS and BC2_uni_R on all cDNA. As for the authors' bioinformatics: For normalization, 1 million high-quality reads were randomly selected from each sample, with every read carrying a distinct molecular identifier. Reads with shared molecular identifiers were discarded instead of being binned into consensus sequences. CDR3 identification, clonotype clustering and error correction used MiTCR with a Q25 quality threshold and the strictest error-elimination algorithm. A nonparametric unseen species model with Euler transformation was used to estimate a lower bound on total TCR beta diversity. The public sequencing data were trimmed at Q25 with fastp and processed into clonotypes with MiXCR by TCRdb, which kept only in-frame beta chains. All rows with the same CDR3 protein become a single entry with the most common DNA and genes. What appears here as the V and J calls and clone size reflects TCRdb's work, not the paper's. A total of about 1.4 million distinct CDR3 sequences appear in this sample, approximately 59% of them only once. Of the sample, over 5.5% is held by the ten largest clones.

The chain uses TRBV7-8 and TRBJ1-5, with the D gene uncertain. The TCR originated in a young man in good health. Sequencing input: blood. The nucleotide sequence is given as TGTGCCAGCAGCTTATGGGCAGGAGATAGCAATCAGCCCCAGCATTTT. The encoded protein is CASSLWAGDSNQPQHF.